This TCR beta chain appears in the sequencing data of a study of CD8+ T cells in alopecia areata. Specified treatment: oral pan-JAK inhibitor, 5-10 mg twice daily. Extracted from the samples, RNA was reverse transcribed into cDNA to serve as the sequencing template. This table comes from immunoSEQ multiplex PCR, and its TCRdb copy is limited to in-frame clones, with some not included. The table shows about 210,000 clones, with approximately 72% occurring only once. CDR1 is SGHVS and CDR2 is FNYEAQ in the germline V gene. The CDR3 consists of 16 residues. Trimming removed 1 base from V and 5 bases from J; junction bases left unmatched: 6. This clone was observed a handful of times.

This sequence originates from a human donor with alopecia areata. The chain joins TRBV7-6 to TRBJ2-5; 11 bases are shared with TRBD2. Sequences were derived from CD4+ T cells sorted from blood, sampled at week 44, from a patient treated with tofacitinib. The CDR3: CASSLVVAGGLETQYF. The DNA of the CDR3 is TGTGCCAGCAGCTTAGTAGTAGCGGGGGGGCTGGAGACCCAGTACTTC.